The clone carrying this T cell receptor (beta chain) has a handful of counts. Combining a sample-barcoded 5' primer with a J-beta primer mix, a second PCR ran for roughly 7 to 12 cycles. A single record per CDR3 protein comes from TCRdb applying MiXCR to the 5' RACE reads. The sample lists 2 million or so distinct CDR3 sequences, less than 50% seen once, with roughly 2% in the top ten. Trimming took 5 bases from V and 0 from J, leaving 19 bases between them. The CDR3 has 17 residues. Per the germline V gene, CDR1 is SEHNR and CDR2 is FQNEAQ (reference sequence). Every donor gave 7.5 to 10 milliliters of peripheral blood. This entry is derived from a study of blood T cells in healthy people across ages.

This TCR was sampled from a woman aged 35 to 49 in good health. The chain carries TRBV7-9 and TRBJ1-2; D gene uncertain. The sample taken for sequencing was blood. CDR3: CASSRTEEEATNYGYTF. In nucleotides, the CDR3 is TGTGCCAGCAGCCGTACCGAGGAGGAGGCTACTAACTATGGCTACACCTTC.